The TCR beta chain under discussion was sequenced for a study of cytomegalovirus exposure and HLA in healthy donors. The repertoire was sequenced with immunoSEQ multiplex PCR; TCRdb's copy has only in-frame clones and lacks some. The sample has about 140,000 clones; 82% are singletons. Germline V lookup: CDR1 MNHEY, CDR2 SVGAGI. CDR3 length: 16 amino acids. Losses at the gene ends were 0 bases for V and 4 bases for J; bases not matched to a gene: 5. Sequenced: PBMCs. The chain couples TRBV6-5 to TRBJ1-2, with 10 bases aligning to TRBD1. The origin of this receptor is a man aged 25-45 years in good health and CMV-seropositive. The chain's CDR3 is CASSYSRTGGSYGYTF. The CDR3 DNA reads TGTGCCAGCAGTTACTCGCGGACAGGGGGATCCTATGGCTACACCTTC.